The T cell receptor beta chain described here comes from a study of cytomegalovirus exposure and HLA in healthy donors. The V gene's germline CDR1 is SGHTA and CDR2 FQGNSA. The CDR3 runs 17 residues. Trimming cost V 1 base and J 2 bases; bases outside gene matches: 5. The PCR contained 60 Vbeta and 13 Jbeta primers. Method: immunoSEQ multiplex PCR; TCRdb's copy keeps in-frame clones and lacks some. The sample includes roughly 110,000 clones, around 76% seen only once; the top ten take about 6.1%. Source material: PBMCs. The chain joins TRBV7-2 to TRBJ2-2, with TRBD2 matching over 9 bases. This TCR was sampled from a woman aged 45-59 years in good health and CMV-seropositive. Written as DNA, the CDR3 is TGTGCCAGCAGCTTAGTCGCTAGCGGGGAAAACACCGGGGAGCTGTTTTTT. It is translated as CASSLVASGENTGELFF. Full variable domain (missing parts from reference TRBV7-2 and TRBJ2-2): GAGVSQSPSNKVTEKGKDVELRCDPISGHTALYWYRQSLGQGLEFLIYFQGNSAPDKSGLPSDRFSAERTGGSVSTLTIQRTQQEDSAVYLCASSLVASGENTGELFFGEGSRLTVL.